These 3 T cell receptor beta chains were sequenced from one sample in a study of shared T cell receptors in the human thymus (dated by TCRdb to the early 2020s). Library preparation used the immunoSEQ multiplex PCR assay. TCRdb took this table from immuneACCESS and kept in-frame rearrangements with V and J called. Such tables lack part of the clones; where checked against another copy, unresolved V genes explain under half of the gap, and the rest is unexplained. The sample has hundreds of thousands of clones on record, more than 75% of them singletons. Of the sample, more than 0.009% is held by the ten largest clones. The same sample was also studied in work on human thymus T cells.

Sequenced material: thymocytes. Every receptor here comes from a boy younger than two with a congenital heart defect. Donor details come from another sample of the same person, matched by shared clones.

The chain has TRBV28 and TRBJ1-3; D is perhaps TRBD1 (6 bases). The CDR3 contains 13 residues. The germline V gene encodes CDR1 MDHEN and CDR2 SYDVKM. Trimming shortened V by 2 bases and J by 5 bases, and 7 bases separated the two germline ends. For the CDR3, the DNA is TGTGCCAGCAGTTTAGGACAGCGAAACACCATATATTTT. Translation: CASSLGQRNTIYF. The full variable domain, in which reference TRBV28 and TRBJ1-3 provide the parts outside the CDR3, is DVKVTQSSRYLVKRTGEKVFLECVQDMDHENMFWYRQDPGLGLRLIYFSYDVKMKEKGDIPEGYSVSREKKERFSLILESASTNQTSMYLCASSLGQRNTIYFGEGSWLTVV.

V gene TRBV4-1 combines with J gene TRBJ2-1; TRBD1 matches at 8 bases. There are 17 residues in the CDR3. CDR1 is MGHRA, CDR2 YSYEKL, per germline. V gave up 1 base and J gave up 5 bases; unmatched junction bases: 10. This chain's CDR3 is CASSQVARGLSDNEQFF. The CDR3 coding sequence is TGCGCCAGCAGCCAAGTCGCCAGGGGGCTCAGCGACAATGAGCAGTTCTTC.

The V gene is TRBV7-9, the J gene TRBJ1-6; TRBD1 is a possible D gene (6 bases). With 4 bases removed from V and 4 bases from J, the gap between germline ends came to 17 bases. Germline V lookup: CDR1 SEHNR, CDR2 FQNEAQ (reference sequence). The CDR3 runs to 17 residues. The chain's CDR3 is CASSSEFRGRYNSPLHF. The CDR3 coding sequence is TGTGCCAGCAGCTCGGAGTTCAGGGGAAGGTATAATTCACCCCTCCACTTT.